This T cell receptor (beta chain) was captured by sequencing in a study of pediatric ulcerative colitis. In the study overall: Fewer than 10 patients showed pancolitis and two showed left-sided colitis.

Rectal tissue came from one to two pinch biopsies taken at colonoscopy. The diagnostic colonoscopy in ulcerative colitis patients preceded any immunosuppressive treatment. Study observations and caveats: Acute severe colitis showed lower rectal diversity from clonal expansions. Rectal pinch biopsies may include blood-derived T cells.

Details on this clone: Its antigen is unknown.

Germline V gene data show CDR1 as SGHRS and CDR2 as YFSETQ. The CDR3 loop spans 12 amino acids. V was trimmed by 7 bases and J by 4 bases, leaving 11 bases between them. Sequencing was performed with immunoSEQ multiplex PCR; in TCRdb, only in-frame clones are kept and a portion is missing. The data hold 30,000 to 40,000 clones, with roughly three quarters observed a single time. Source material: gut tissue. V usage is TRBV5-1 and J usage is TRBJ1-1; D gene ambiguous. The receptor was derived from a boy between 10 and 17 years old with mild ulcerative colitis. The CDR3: CASGTGFTEAFF. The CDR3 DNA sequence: TGCGCCAGCGGAACGGGGTTCACTGAAGCTTTCTTT.